The rows below give T cell receptor beta chains drawn from one sample of a study of blood T cell repertoires in COVID-19. The protocol was immunoSEQ multiplex PCR, while the TCRdb copy is restricted to in-frame clones and leaves out a portion. The table records 360,000 or so clones, 88% of them present only once. The sequenced sample consisted of PBMCs or T cells enriched from blood (not recorded which). The receptors derive from a woman aged 25 to 39 who had been exposed to COVID-19. The CDR3 runs from the conserved cysteine through the conserved F or W. The D gene is left open where the match is weak. Clone size is not always given. Where it is, it says once, few, many or a class for expanded clones.

V gene	clone size	D gene	J gene	CDR3 protein	CDR3 DNA
TRBV29-1	-	-	TRBJ2-1	CSVEVEAISYNEQFF	TGCAGCGTTGAAGTGGAGGCTATATCCTACAATGAGCAGTTCTTC
TRBV4-1	-	TRBD2	TRBJ2-7	CASSQDWTSGSIYEQYF	TGCGCCAGCAGCCAAGATTGGACTAGCGGGAGTATCTACGAGCAGTACTTC
TRBV11-2	-	TRBD1	TRBJ1-6	CASSIRTGTNSPLHF	TGTGCCAGCAGCATTCGGACAGGGACCAATTCACCCCTCCACTTT
TRBV10-3	-	TRBD1	TRBJ2-5	CAINFQGAGYEETQYF	TGTGCCATAAATTTTCAGGGGGCTGGGTACGAAGAGACCCAGTACTTC
TRBV27	few	-	TRBJ2-3	CASSLGGTRTDTQYF	TGTGCCAGCAGTTTAGGTGGGACTCGCACAGATACGCAGTATTTT
TRBV28	-	-	TRBJ1-4	CASRSQNNEKLFF	TGTGCCAGCAGGTCGCAGAACAATGAAAAACTGTTTTTT
TRBV10-3	once	-	TRBJ1-5	CAISSDSNQPQHF	TGTGCCATCAGCAGTGATAGCAATCAGCCCCAGCATTTT
TRBV6-5	-	-	TRBJ1-1	CASTRVMNTEAFF	TGTGCCAGCACCCGGGTTATGAACACTGAAGCTTTCTTT
TRBV5-4	-	-	TRBJ2-7	CASSLGADYEQYF	TGTGCCAGCAGCTTGGGGGCCGACTACGAGCAGTACTTC
TRBV7-9	-	-	TRBJ2-1	CASSYTPGTGSHNEQFF	TGTGCCAGCAGTTACACCCCCGGAACAGGGAGCCACAATGAGCAGTTCTTC
TRBV14	-	-	TRBJ2-4	CASSQDRRGVKNIQYF	TGTGCCAGCAGCCAAGATAGGCGGGGTGTCAAAAACATTCAGTACTTC
TRBV3-1/TRBV3-2	-	-	TRBJ1-1	CASSQDAAALNTEAFF	TGTGCCAGCAGCCAAGATGCGGCAGCCTTGAACACTGAAGCTTTCTTT
TRBV2	-	-	TRBJ2-7	CASSEWYSTYEQYF	TGTGCCAGCAGTGAATGGTACAGTACCTACGAGCAGTACTTC
TRBV18	-	-	TRBJ2-5	CASSPTRQADQETQYF	TGTGCCAGCTCACCCACTAGACAGGCGGACCAAGAGACCCAGTACTTC
TRBV11-3	-	TRBD2	TRBJ2-7	CASSSGLAGAFEQYF	TGTGCCAGCAGCTCTGGACTAGCGGGAGCGTTCGAGCAGTACTTC
TRBV28	-	TRBD1	TRBJ2-7	CATLRTGLHEQYF	TGTGCCACGCTGAGGACAGGGCTCCACGAGCAGTACTTC
TRBV21-1	-	-	TRBJ2-5	CASSKAITVIRQGSKTQYF	TGTGCCAGCAGCAAAGCCATCACCGTCATTAGACAGGGTTCAAAGACCCAGTACTTC
TRBV9	-	TRBD1	TRBJ1-3	CASSVAVGQGANTIYF	TGTGCCAGCAGCGTAGCTGTGGGACAGGGGGCTAACACCATATATTTT
TRBV19	-	TRBD1	TRBJ1-5	CASRTTGTGGSNQPQHF	TGTGCCAGTAGGACGACAGGGACCGGAGGAAGCAATCAGCCCCAGCATTTT
TRBV27	few	-	TRBJ1-1	CASRPAQGGNTEAFF	TGTGCCAGCAGGCCCGCCCAAGGGGGGAACACTGAAGCTTTCTTT
TRBV10-1	-	-	TRBJ2-7	CASSESIWSGEQYF	TGCGCCAGCAGTGAGTCGATTTGGAGCGGCGAGCAGTACTTC
TRBV10-3	few	-	TRBJ1-4	CAITGATNEKLFF	TGTGCCATCACCGGTGCAACTAATGAAAAACTGTTTTTT
TRBV19	once	TRBD1	TRBJ1-2	CASSSWTGSHYGYTF	TGTGCCAGTAGTTCTTGGACAGGTTCTCACTATGGCTACACCTTC
TRBV9	once	-	TRBJ1-1	CASSVNPRTENTEAFF	TGTGCCAGCAGCGTAAACCCCCGGACAGAGAACACTGAAGCTTTCTTT
TRBV19	-	-	TRBJ2-3	CASSARSFSADTQYF	TGTGCCAGTAGTGCCCGATCCTTTAGTGCAGATACGCAGTATTTT
TRBV4-2	-	TRBD2	TRBJ2-3	CASSLTPGLAGVNVLDTQYF	TGTGCCAGCAGCTTAACACCGGGACTAGCGGGAGTAAACGTCTTGGATACGCAGTATTTT
TRBV12-3/TRBV12-4	-	TRBD1	TRBJ2-7	CASSPATGGEQYF	TGTGCCAGCAGTCCCGCGACAGGGGGCGAGCAGTACTTC
TRBV9	-	-	TRBJ1-1	CASSIGQQMNTEAFF	TGTGCCAGCAGCATAGGACAGCAGATGAACACTGAAGCTTTCTTT
TRBV19	-	-	TRBJ2-6	CASSIGLAKNSGANVLTF	TGTGCCAGTAGTATAGGTCTAGCGAAGAACTCTGGGGCCAACGTCCTGACTTTC
TRBV10-3	-	-	TRBJ1-5	CAISEEEDQPQHF	TGTGCCATCAGTGAAGAGGAGGATCAGCCCCAGCATTTT
TRBV4-2	once	TRBD2	TRBJ2-3	CASSQDWSRLAGTDTQYF	TGTGCCAGCAGCCAAGATTGGAGCAGACTAGCGGGCACAGATACGCAGTATTTT
TRBV6-5	-	-	TRBJ2-7	CASSLTGELYF	TGTGCCAGCAGTCTGACAGGAGAACTGTACTTC
TRBV2	-	TRBD2	TRBJ2-1	CASSEARLAGDNEQFF	TGTGCCAGCAGTGAAGCGCGACTAGCGGGAGATAATGAGCAGTTCTTC
TRBV6-5	-	-	TRBJ2-5	CASSQISGDQETQYF	TGTGCCAGCAGTCAGATTAGCGGAGACCAAGAGACCCAGTACTTC